This T cell receptor (beta chain) was observed in a study of OX40 agonist ivuxolimab in advanced cancers. For context, the study as a whole: Ivuxolimab, which targeted the costimulatory receptor OX40 (CD134), was an agonistic, fully human IgG2 monoclonal antibody. Intravenous ivuxolimab was administered to patients every 2 weeks at six dose levels: 0.01, 0.1, 0.3, 1.5, 3 and 10 mg/kg. The dose-escalation cohort was around 83% male with a mean age of 60 years, ranging from roughly 20 to 85. Patients were allowed to have had prior anti-PD-1, anti-PD-L1 or anti-CTLA-4 therapy, and approximately 40% of the dose-escalation patients had previously received checkpoint inhibitors. Partial responses occurred in three dose-escalation patients, of whom one had hepatocellular carcinoma and two had cutaneous melanoma. The purpose of peripheral TCRbeta sequencing was to test whether ivuxolimab changed TCR sequence diversity and led to clonal T-cell expansion. Among the roughly 52 dose-escalation patients, around 20 had hepatocellular carcinoma, 15 or so melanoma, 9 renal cell carcinoma and 9 head and neck cancer. The monotherapy dose-escalation portion (N ≈ 50 patients) of the phase I ivuxolimab trial is reported in the paper. Results and caveats for the whole study, not just this receptor: Clonal expansion of both CD4+ and CD8+ blood T cells was observed from baseline to week 6 at doses 0.1 to 3.0 mg/kg. Low levels of normalized T-cell clonal expansion were also seen in some patients who did not respond. In the 0.1-3.0 mg/kg groups, partial responders had among the lowest normalized peripheral clonal expansion, particularly in CD8+ T cells. Which antigens the clonally expanded peripheral T cells were specific for was not determined. On average, CD8+ T cells showed more expanded clones than CD4+ T cells after ivuxolimab.

Patients with autoimmune disease history or receiving systemic immunosuppression were excluded from the trial. Peripheral blood for TCR sequencing was drawn from every dose cohort at baseline, at cycle 4 day 1 and at cycle 7 day 1. The samples were taken from a phase I, first-in-human, multicenter, open-label dose-escalation trial of ivuxolimab. Adults with locally advanced or metastatic head and neck squamous cell, hepatocellular, melanoma or renal cell carcinoma were enrolled in the trial. CD4+ and CD8+ T cells were sorted separately from peripheral blood before TCR sequencing. The CDR3 contains 17 residues, cysteine and phenylalanine counted. The DNA shown is the 51-base CDR3, in frame from base 1. The V end loses 4 bases and the J end loses 1 base, and a stretch of 17 bases separates them. CDR1 and CDR2 are read off the germline V gene as LGHNT and FRNRAP. For this clone: Its target antigen remains unknown. One base away there is no much larger clone; base qualities are not given.

Genomic DNA was isolated from the sorted cells so that the TCRbeta CDR3 region could be sequenced. The immunoSEQ Assay was used to sequence the TCRbeta CDR3 regions. The immuneACCESS repertoire file appears here via TCRdb, limited to in-frame rearrangements. These files lack a portion of the clones; in checked studies, under half of the deficit traces to unresolved V genes, and the cause of the others is not known. Counted in this sample were approximately 31,000 clones; around 83% of them appeared once. The ten largest account for approximately 20% of the sample. The TCR originated in an adult with an advanced solid tumor such as melanoma, head and neck, liver or kidney cancer. This specimen consisted of CD4+ or CD8+ T cells sorted from blood, obtained in a trial of the OX40 agonist ivuxolimab. This chain joins TRBV12-5 to TRBJ2-1, with the D gene not confidently named. The nucleotide sequence is given as TGTGCTAGTGGTTACGTGGGCAGAAGGTTGTCCTACAATGAGCAGTTCTTC. Its protein product is CASGYVGRRLSYNEQFF.